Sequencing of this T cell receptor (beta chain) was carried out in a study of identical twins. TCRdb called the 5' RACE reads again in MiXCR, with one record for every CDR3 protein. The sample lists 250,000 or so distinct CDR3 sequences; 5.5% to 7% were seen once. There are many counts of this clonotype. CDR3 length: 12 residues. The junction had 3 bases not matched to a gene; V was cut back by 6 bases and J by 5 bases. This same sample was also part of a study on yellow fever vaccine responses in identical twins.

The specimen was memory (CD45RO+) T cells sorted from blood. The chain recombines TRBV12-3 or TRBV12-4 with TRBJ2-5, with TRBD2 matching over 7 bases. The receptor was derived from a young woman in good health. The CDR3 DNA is TGTGCCAGCAGAAGGGGAGGGGAGACCCAGTACTTC. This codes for CASRRGGETQYF.